The 23 T cell receptor beta chains in this list originate from one sample, sequenced in a study of kidney transplant recipient with SARS-CoV-2 infection. Each CDR3 protein gets one entry after TCRdb re-called the reads with MiXCR. The sample holds 200,000 to 300,000 distinct CDR3 sequences, about 28% seen once. Sequenced material: a blood sample, taken at baseline and on roughly day 110 from a kidney transplant recipient. These receptors were taken from a male patient aged 30 to 40 who had COVID-19 and was a kidney transplant recipient. Some T cells here may be from the graft donor.

A word on this clonotype: This may be a read error: a much more frequent sequence differs by one nucleotide. The chain combines TRBV7-9 with TRBJ2-5, with TRBD2 identical over 8 bases. The CDR3 is 15 residues long. Germline CDR1 is SEHNR and CDR2 is FQNEAQ (reference sequence). CDR3 sequence (DNA): TGTGACAGCAGCCTGAGTCCGGGGGGGAAAGAGACCCAGTACTTC. This encodes CDSSLSPGGKETQYF. Filled out from reference TRBV7-9 and TRBJ2-5, the complete variable domain reads DTGVSQNPRHKITKRGQNVTFRCDPISEHNRLYWYRQTLGQGPEFLTYFQNEAQLEKSRLLSDRFSAERPKGSFSTLEIQRTEQGDSAMYLCDSSLSPGGKETQYFGPGTRLLVL.

At least ten counts were recorded for this clonotype. This chain uses TRBV9 with TRBJ2-7, with 11 bases matching TRBD2. With 3 bases clipped from V and 6 bases from J, the junction kept 5 bases outside the gene matches. The CDR3 has 14 residues. Germline V gene lookup returns CDR1 SGDLS and CDR2 YYNGEE. CDR3 sequence reads: CASSAGTSGSEQYF. The CDR3 DNA is TGTGCCAGCAGCGCCGGGACTAGCGGTAGCGAGCAGTACTTC. Full variable domain (rest looked up from reference TRBV9 and TRBJ2-7): DSGVTQTPKHLITATGQRVTLRCSPRSGDLSVYWYQQSLDQGLQFLIQYYNGEERAKGNILERFSAQQFPDLHSELNLSSLELGDSALYFCASSAGTSGSEQYFGPGTRLTVT.

Comment on this clonotype: A much larger clone lies a single base off, so this may be a read error. The final CDR3 position lacks the conserved phenylalanine or tryptophan, pointing to a likely read error. This rearrangement joins TRBV5-5 to TRBJ1-2; D not certain. CDR3 length: 16 residues. CDR1 and CDR2 (germline): SGHKS, YYEKEE (reference sequence). V gave up 7 bases and J gave up 4 bases, with 23 bases separating them. The CDR3 sequence is CASVRHVSRKTYGYTS. In DNA form, the CDR3 reads TGTGCCAGCGTAAGACATGTCTCGCGAAAGACCTATGGCTACACCTCC.

This clonotype has ten or more counts. The chain joins TRBV6-6 to TRBJ1-2, with D unclear. CDR3 length equals 17 residues. Trimming pared 4 bases from V and 4 bases from J, leaving 22 bases between. Per the germline V gene, CDR1 is MNHNY and CDR2 is SVGAGI (reference sequence). The CDR3 DNA reads TGTGCCAGCAGTTTCTCTAGAGGTGGGAGAAAGACCTATGGCTACACCTTC. Its protein is CASSFSRGGRKTYGYTF.

This clonotype was recorded many times. This rearrangement joins TRBV23-1 to TRBJ1-2; D is ambiguous. TRBV23-1 carries the ORF label, with uncertain function. Trimming shortened V by 5 bases and J by 4 bases, and 23 bases separated the two germline ends. The CDR3 spans 17 residues. The CDR3 DNA follows: TGCGCCAGCAGTGGGAGCGCGCTACGCAGAAAGACCTATGGCTACACCTTC. Protein sequence: CASSGSALRRKTYGYTF.

This clonotype was found many times. The J gene is TRBJ2-5, the V gene TRBV5-1, with D possibly being TRBD1 (6 bases). Per the germline V gene, CDR1 is SGHRS and CDR2 is YFSETQ. CDR3 size: 15 residues. Trimming left V 2 bases short and J 2 bases short, with 13 bases between. CDR3 in amino acids: CASSLGGRVQETQYF. The DNA for the CDR3 is TGCGCCAGCAGCTTAGGGGGTAGGGTACAAGAGACCCAGTACTTC.

The rearrangement joins TRBV19 to TRBJ2-3, with D tentatively TRBD2 (5 bases). CDR1 is LNHDA and CDR2 is SQIVND in the germline V gene (reference sequence). With 11 bases removed from V and 1 base from J, the gap between germline ends came to 19 bases. The CDR3 consists of 15 residues. The CDR3 DNA is TGTGCCGCAAGGCCCGGCGAGGGCCGCACAGATACGCAGTATTTT. It yields the protein CAARPGEGRTDTQYF.

This clonotype was seen once. The V gene is TRBV5-6, the J gene TRBJ2-5; 9 bases fit TRBD1. Germline CDR1 SGHDT, CDR2 YYEEEE. Unmatched junction bases numbered 9, after V lost 3 bases and J lost 6 bases. This CDR3 comprises 15 residues. As DNA, the CDR3 is TGTGCCAGCAGCTGGCTGACAGGGGGGGGCAAGACCCAGTACTTC. Its protein is CASSWLTGGGKTQYF. The full variable domain, in which reference TRBV5-6 and TRBJ2-5 provide the parts outside the CDR3, is DAGVTQSPTHLIKTRGQQVTLRCSPKSGHDTVSWYQQALGQGPQFIFQYYEEEERQRGNFPDRFSGHQFPNYSSELNVNALLLGDSALYLCASSWLTGGGKTQYFGPGTRLLVL.

Ten or more counts support this clonotype. One end of the junction fails to match germline, which may point to a read error. CDR3 DNA: TGTGCTAGCAGCCTCGACAGGGGGACAAATGAGCAGTTCTTC. Amino acids: CASSLDRGTNEQFF. The rearrangement joins TRBV7-7 to TRBJ2-1, with TRBD1 matching over 9 bases. Germline V lookup: CDR1 SSHAT, CDR2 FNYEAQ (reference sequence). CDR3 length equals 14 residues.

The sample holds many counts of this clonotype. The chain joins TRBV7-2 to TRBJ2-7, with TRBD2 identical over 10 bases. Germline values: CDR1 SGHTA, CDR2 FQGNSA. The CDR3 consists of 19 residues. The V gene end was trimmed by 1 base and the J gene end by 2 bases; junction bases not matched to a gene: 14. CDR3 bases: TGTGCCAGCAGCTTAGTCGCTAGCGGGAGAGGGGAGCGGACCTACGAGCAGTACTTC. Encoded protein: CASSLVASGRGERTYEQYF.

Concerning this clonotype itself: This sequence may be a read error, since a much larger clone differs from it by one base. The chain recombines TRBV12-3 or TRBV12-4 with TRBJ1-2; D unresolved. CDR3 length: 17 amino acids. This CDR3 is CGSSKPYTAGKTYGYTF. The DNA for the CDR3 is TGTGGCAGCAGTAAGCCGTACACAGCAGGAAAGACCTATGGCTACACCTTC.

Points on this clonotype: This may come from a read error, since a much larger clone is one base off. V is TRBV12-3 or TRBV12-4 and J is TRBJ2-1, with D possibly TRBD1 on 5 matching bases. This CDR3 comprises 16 residues. The CDR3 nucleotides read TGTGTCAGCACCAGGGATCCCGTAGGGGAATACAATGAGCAGTTCTTC. It is translated as CVSTRDPVGEYNEQFF.

This clonotype was counted many times. The rearrangement uses TRBV6-2 or TRBV6-3 and TRBJ2-7; the match to TRBD1 covers 9 bases. The ends lost 2 bases at V and 3 bases at J; junction bases unmatched: 8. The CDR3 totals 16 residues. The germline V gene encodes CDR1 MNHEY and CDR2 SVGEGT. DNA of the CDR3: TGTGCCAGCAGTTACACGCCCGGGACAGGGAGCTACGAGCAGTACGTC. Translating gives CASSYTPGTGSYEQYV.

With respect to this clonotype: This may be a read error, as it is one base from a much larger clone. The CDR3 carries no conserved terminal phenylalanine or tryptophan, so it likely arises from a read error. This rearrangement joins TRBV3-1 to TRBJ2-5; D is uncertain. Trimming took 4 bases from V and 5 from J, leaving 23 bases between them. The CDR3 runs to 17 residues. Germline V gene sequence: CDR1 LGHDT, CDR2 YNNKEL (reference sequence). The CDR3 DNA reads as TGTGCCAGCAGCCGGTTTCGTCCCATTTCTTTCTCTGAGACCCAGTACTCC. Amino acid sequence: CASSRFRPISFSETQYS.

In this sample, this clonotype turned up many times. CDR3 DNA sequence: TGCGCCAGCAGCTTGGCCGCCCTCTTGGATGAGCAGTTCTTC. This translates into CASSLAALLDEQFF. This chain joins TRBV5-1 and TRBJ2-1; D unclear. The germline gives CDR1 SGHRS, CDR2 YFSETQ. V lost 0 bases to trimming and J lost 8 bases, with 12 bases between them. The CDR3 length is 14 residues.

CDR3 nucleotide sequence: TGTGCCAGCAGCTTCGGGGAACGGACCCAGTACTTC. As protein: CASSFGERTQYF. This chain uses TRBV7-9 with TRBJ2-3; TRBD2 is a possible D gene (5 bases). The J call may not be correct, given that the DNA end is closer to TRBJ2-5. This CDR3 has 12 residues. CDR1 is SEHNR, CDR2 FQNEAQ, per germline (reference sequence).

In this sample, this clonotype turned up many times. This CDR3 reads CASSTTRHLQETQYF. The CDR3 nucleotides are TGTGCCAGCAGCACGACACGACACCTCCAAGAGACCCAGTACTTC. The chain recombines TRBV7-8 with TRBJ2-5; D ambiguous. The V end lost 5 bases, the J end lost 1 base, and 14 bases lay between the germline ends. The CDR3 sequence is 15 residues long. The germline V gene has CDR1 SGHVS and CDR2 FQNEAQ.

Concerning this clonotype: Since a much larger clone is just one base distant, this may be a read error. CDR3 protein: CAGSFIRDYEQYF. CDR3 nucleotide sequence: TGTGCCGGCAGTTTTATCAGGGACTACGAGCAGTACTTC. The chain is built from TRBV12-3 or TRBV12-4 and TRBJ2-7; TRBD1 is a possible D gene (5 bases). This CDR3 comprises 13 residues.

At least ten counts were recorded for this clonotype. The chain links TRBV2 to TRBJ1-1, with TRBD1 matching over 8 bases. The CDR3 contains 11 residues. Germline V gene sequence: CDR1 SNHLY, CDR2 FYNNEI. Trimming cost V 10 bases and J 6 bases; bases outside gene matches: 4. CDR3 sequence (DNA): TGTGCCACACAGGGGGGCCCTGAAGCTTTCTTT. Translating gives CATQGGPEAFF.

This clonotype has ten or more counts. This chain links TRBV7-6 with TRBJ1-2; no definite D call. The V gene lost 5 bases and the J gene lost 4 bases, with 23 bases spanning the gap. Germline V CDR1 and CDR2: SGHVS, FNYEAQ. The CDR3 is 17 amino acids. The CDR3 sequence: CASSTRGESRKTYGYTF. Here the CDR3 DNA reads TGTGCCAGCAGCACACGGGGTGAATCTCGAAAGACCTATGGCTACACCTTC.

As for this clonotype: A clone one base away is much larger, so this may be a read error. The chain employs TRBV5-6 and TRBJ2-7, with D hard to call. V was trimmed by 0 bases and J by 1 base, leaving 14 bases between them. This CDR3 contains 16 residues. Looked up from germline, CDR1 is SGHDT and CDR2 is YYEEEE. The CDR3 DNA sequence: TGTGCCAGCAGCTTGGCGCGGATAGGAACGTCCTACGAGCAGTACTTC. This sequence encodes CASSLARIGTSYEQYF.

A note on this clonotype: This may be a read error: a much more frequent sequence differs by one nucleotide. V gene TRBV7-2 combines with J gene TRBJ1-3; D gene ambiguous. This CDR3 contains 11 residues. Germline V gene sequence: CDR1 SGHTA, CDR2 FQGNSA. DNA of the CDR3: TGTGCCAGCAGCGTAGGAAACGCCATATATTTT. The encoded protein is CASSVGNAIYF. The whole variable domain, filled in from reference TRBV7-2 and TRBJ1-3, reads GAGVSQSPSNKVTEKGKDVELRCDPISGHTALYWYRQSLGQGLEFLIYFQGNSAPDKSGLPSDRFSAERTGGSVSTLTIQRTQQEDSAVYLCASSVGNAIYFGEGSWLTVV.

This clonotype was counted once. This clone may be a read error of a much larger clone one base away. The gene calls are TRBV12-5 and TRBJ2-1; 9 bases are shared with TRBD2. The CDR3 loop spans 14 amino acids. CDR1 is LGHNT and CDR2 is FRNRAP in the germline V gene. This chain's CDR3 is CASGWTSDNNGQFF. In nucleotides, the CDR3 is TGTGCTAGTGGTTGGACTAGCGATAACAATGGGCAGTTCTTC.